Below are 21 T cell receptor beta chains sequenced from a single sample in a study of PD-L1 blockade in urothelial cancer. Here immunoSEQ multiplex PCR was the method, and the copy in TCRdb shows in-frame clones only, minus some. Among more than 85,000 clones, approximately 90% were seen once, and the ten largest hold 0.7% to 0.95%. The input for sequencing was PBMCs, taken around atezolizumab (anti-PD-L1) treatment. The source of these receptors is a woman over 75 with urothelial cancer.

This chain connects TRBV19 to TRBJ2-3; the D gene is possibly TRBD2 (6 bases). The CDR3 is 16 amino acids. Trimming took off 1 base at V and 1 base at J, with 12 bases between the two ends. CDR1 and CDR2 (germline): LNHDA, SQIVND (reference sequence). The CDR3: CASSIGAGIGTDTQYF. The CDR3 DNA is TGTGCCAGTAGTATAGGGGCGGGAATCGGCACAGATACGCAGTATTTT.

In DNA, the CDR3 is TGTGCCAGCTCCCCAAAGCGGGACCCCGGCTACGAGCAGTACTTC. It codes for CASSPKRDPGYEQYF. The genes are TRBV18 and TRBJ2-7; 7 positions agree with TRBD2. The V segment lost 6 bases and the J segment 3 bases; nucleotides outside the gene matches: 11. The CDR3 consists of 15 residues. The germline V gene encodes CDR1 KGHSH and CDR2 LQKENI.

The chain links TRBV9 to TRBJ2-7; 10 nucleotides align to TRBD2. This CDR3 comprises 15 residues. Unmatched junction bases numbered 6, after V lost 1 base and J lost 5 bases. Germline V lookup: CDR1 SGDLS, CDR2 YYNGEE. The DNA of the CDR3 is TGTGCCAGCAGCGTAAGCACTAGCGGGACCCACGAGCAGTACTTC. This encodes CASSVSTSGTHEQYF. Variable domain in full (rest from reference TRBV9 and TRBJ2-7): DSGVTQTPKHLITATGQRVTLRCSPRSGDLSVYWYQQSLDQGLQFLIQYYNGEERAKGNILERFSAQQFPDLHSELNLSSLELGDSALYFCASSVSTSGTHEQYFGPGTRLTVT.

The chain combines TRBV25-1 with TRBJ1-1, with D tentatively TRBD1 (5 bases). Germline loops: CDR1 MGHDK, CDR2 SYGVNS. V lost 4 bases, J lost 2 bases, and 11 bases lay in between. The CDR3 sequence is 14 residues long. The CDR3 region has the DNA TGTGCCAGCAGTGTGGCAGGGCCAAACACTGAAGCTTTCTTT. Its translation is CASSVAGPNTEAFF.

The DNA for the CDR3 is TGTGCCTGGAGAGGGTCGGGAGACACTGAAGCTTTCTTT. Its protein product is CAWRGSGDTEAFF. The chain links TRBV30 to TRBJ1-1; D is unclear. CDR1 is GTSNPN, CDR2 SVGIG, per germline (reference sequence). Trimming removed 3 bases from V and 3 bases from J, with 11 bases in between. This CDR3 is 13 amino acids long.

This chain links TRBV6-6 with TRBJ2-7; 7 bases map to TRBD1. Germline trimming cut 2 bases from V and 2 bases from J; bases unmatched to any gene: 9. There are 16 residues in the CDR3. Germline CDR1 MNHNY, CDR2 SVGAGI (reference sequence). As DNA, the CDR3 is TGTGCCAGCAGTTACCCGGGACAGCCGGTGCCCTACGAGCAGTACTTC. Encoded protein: CASSYPGQPVPYEQYF.

CDR3 sequence reads: CASSYTATLNTGELFF. The CDR3 coding sequence is TGTGCCAGCAGTTACACAGCTACACTGAACACCGGGGAGCTGTTTTTT. The chain links TRBV6-5 to TRBJ2-2; D is uncertain. CDR1 and CDR2 from the germline V gene are MNHEY and SVGAGI. This CDR3 contains 16 residues. Trimming took 2 bases from V and 1 from J, leaving 11 bases between them.

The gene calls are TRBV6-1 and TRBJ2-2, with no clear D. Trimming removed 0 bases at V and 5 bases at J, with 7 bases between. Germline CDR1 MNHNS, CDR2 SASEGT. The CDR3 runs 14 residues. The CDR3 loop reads CASSEALGTGELFF. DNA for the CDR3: TGTGCCAGCAGTGAAGCGCTCGGGACCGGGGAGCTGTTTTTT.

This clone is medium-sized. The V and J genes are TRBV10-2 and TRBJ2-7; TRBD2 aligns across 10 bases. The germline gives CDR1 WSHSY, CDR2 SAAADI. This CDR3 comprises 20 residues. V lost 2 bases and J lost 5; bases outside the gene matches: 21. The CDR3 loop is CASSEEGAPSGRGRKDEQYF. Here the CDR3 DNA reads TGCGCCAGCAGTGAGGAGGGGGCTCCTAGCGGGAGAGGTCGGAAGGACGAGCAGTACTTC.

The DNA for the CDR3 is TGTGCCACAAACTCAGGGCGGGGCTCCTACGAGCAGTACTTC. It translates to CATNSGRGSYEQYF. This chain links TRBV7-8 with TRBJ2-7; tentatively, D is TRBD2 (6 bases). The CDR3 contains 14 residues. Per the germline V gene, CDR1 is SGHVS and CDR2 is FQNEAQ. V lost 10 bases and J lost 0, with 16 bases in between.

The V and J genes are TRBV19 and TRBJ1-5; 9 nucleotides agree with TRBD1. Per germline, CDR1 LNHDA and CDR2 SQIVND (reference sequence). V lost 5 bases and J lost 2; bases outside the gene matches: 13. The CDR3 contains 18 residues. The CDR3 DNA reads TGTGCCAGTAGTTCGGGAGGACAGGGGTCAGGGGGCAATCAGCCCCAGCATTTT. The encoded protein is CASSSGGQGSGGNQPQHF. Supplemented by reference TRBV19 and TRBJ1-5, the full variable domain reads DGGITQSPKYLFRKEGQNVTLSCEQNLNHDAMYWYRQDPGQGLRLIYYSQIVNDFQKGDIAEGYSVSREKKESFPLTVTSAQKNPTAFYLCASSSGGQGSGGNQPQHFGDGTRLSIL.

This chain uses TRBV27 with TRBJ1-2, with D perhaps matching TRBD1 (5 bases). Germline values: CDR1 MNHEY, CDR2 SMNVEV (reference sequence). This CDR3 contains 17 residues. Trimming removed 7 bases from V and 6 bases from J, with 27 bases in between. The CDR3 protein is CASKFPTVVSHNNGYTF. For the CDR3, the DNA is TGTGCCAGCAAGTTTCCGACAGTAGTAAGTCACAACAATGGCTACACCTTC.

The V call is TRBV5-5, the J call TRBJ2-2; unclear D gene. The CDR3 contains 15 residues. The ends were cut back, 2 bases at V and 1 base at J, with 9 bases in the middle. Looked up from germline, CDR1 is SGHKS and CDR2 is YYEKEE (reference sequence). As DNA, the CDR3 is TGTGCCAGCAGCTTAGAGGTGGGGAACACCGGGGAGCTGTTTTTT. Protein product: CASSLEVGNTGELFF. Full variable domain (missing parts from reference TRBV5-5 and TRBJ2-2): DAGVTQSPTHLIKTRGQQVTLRCSPISGHKSVSWYQQVLGQGPQFIFQYYEKEERGRGNFPDRFSARQFPNYSSELNVNALLLGDSALYLCASSLEVGNTGELFFGEGSRLTVL.

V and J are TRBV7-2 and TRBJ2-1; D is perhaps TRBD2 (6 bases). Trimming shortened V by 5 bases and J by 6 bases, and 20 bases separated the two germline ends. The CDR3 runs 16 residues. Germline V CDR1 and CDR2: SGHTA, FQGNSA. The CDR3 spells CASSPPSHWRGNEQFF. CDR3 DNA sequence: TGTGCCAGCAGCCCGCCATCTCACTGGAGGGGCAATGAGCAGTTCTTC.

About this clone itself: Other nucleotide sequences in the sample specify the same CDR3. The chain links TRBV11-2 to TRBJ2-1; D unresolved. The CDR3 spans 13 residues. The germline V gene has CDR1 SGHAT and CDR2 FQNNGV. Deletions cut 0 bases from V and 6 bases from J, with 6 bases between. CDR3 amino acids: CASSLDRGNEQFF. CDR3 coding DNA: TGTGCCAGCAGCTTAGATCGCGGCAATGAGCAGTTCTTC.

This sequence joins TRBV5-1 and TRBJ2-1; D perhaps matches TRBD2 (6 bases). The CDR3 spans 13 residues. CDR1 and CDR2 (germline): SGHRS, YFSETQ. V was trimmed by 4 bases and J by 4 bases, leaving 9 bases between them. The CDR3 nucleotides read TGCGCCAGCAGCCCCGGGGGATACAATGAGCAGTTCTTC. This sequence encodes CASSPGGYNEQFF. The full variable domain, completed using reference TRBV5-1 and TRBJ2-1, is KAGVTQTPRYLIKTRGQQVTLSCSPISGHRSVSWYQQTPGQGLQFLFEYFSETQRNKGNFPGRFSGRQFSNSRSEMNVSTLELGDSALYLCASSPGGYNEQFFGPGTRLTVL.

CDR3 protein: CASSLRLENTEAFF. DNA of the CDR3: TGTGCCAGCAGCCTGAGATTAGAGAACACTGAAGCTTTCTTT. J is TRBJ1-1 and V is TRBV28; D unclear. The CDR3 has 14 residues. In germline, CDR1 is MDHEN, CDR2 SYDVKM. V was cut by 6 bases and J by 1 base, with 12 bases left in between.

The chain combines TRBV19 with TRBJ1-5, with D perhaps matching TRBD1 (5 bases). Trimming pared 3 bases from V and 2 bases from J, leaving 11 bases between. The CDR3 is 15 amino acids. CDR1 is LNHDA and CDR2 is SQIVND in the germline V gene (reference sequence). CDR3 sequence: CASSMGGTGNQPQHF. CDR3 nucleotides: TGTGCCAGTAGTATGGGGGGGACGGGCAATCAGCCCCAGCATTTT. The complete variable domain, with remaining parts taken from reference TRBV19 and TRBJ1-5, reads DGGITQSPKYLFRKEGQNVTLSCEQNLNHDAMYWYRQDPGQGLRLIYYSQIVNDFQKGDIAEGYSVSREKKESFPLTVTSAQKNPTAFYLCASSMGGTGNQPQHFGDGTRLSIL.

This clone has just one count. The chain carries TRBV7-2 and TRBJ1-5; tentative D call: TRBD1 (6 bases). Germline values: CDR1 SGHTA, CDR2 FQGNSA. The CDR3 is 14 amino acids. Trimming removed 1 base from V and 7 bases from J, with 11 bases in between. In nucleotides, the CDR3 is TGTGCCAGCAGCTTAGATCGGCAGGGGCAGCCCCAGCATTTT. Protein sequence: CASSLDRQGQPQHF.

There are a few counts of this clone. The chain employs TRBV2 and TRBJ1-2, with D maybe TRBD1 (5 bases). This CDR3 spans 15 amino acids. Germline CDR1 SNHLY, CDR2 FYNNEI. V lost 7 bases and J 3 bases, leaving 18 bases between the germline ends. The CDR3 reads CASTFPGIGDYGYTF. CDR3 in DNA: TGTGCCAGCACCTTCCCAGGGATAGGAGACTATGGCTACACCTTC.

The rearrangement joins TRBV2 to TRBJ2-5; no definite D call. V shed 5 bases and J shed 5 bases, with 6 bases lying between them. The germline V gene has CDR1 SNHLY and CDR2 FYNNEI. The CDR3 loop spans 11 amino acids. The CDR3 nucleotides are TGTGCCAGCAGTCCCGAGGAGACCCAGTACTTC. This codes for CASSPEETQYF.